This TCR beta chain comes out of a study of cytomegalovirus exposure and HLA in healthy donors. Study outcomes and limitations: TRBV6-2, TRBV6-3 and other indistinguishable V segments were excluded. Later analysis identified over 15,000 TCR beta sequences associated with HLA alleles, using a false discovery rate threshold of 0.05. Analysis was carried out at a later point, and it linked a missense DCLRE1C variant to TCR beta V- and J-gene trimming.

For this clone: Its antigen is as yet unknown.

The junction had 6 bases not matched to a gene; V was cut back by 4 bases and J by 7 bases. The CDR3 has 13 residues. Germline loops: CDR1 SGHTA, CDR2 FQGTGA. The PCR employed 60 Vbeta primers together with 13 Jbeta primers. The assay was immunoSEQ multiplex PCR, and TCRdb's table has in-frame clones only and misses some. The repertoire holds roughly 120,000 clones, with approximately 8% as singletons. The chain combines TRBV7-3 with TRBJ2-5; the match to TRBD1 covers 7 bases. The sample taken for sequencing was PBMCs. This TCR was recovered from a woman aged 40-49 years in good health and CMV-seropositive. CDR3 nucleotides: TGTGCCAGCAGCTCAGACAGGGTGGGGACCCAGTACTTC. Its translation is CASSSDRVGTQYF.